The clone carrying this T cell receptor beta chain was found a few times. Its antigen is still unknown. The primer mix had 60 Vbeta and 13 Jbeta primers. Assay: immunoSEQ multiplex PCR; the TCRdb copy retains only in-frame clones and omits some. The data show about 87,000 clones, 70% to 85% seen once. The sample is drawn from a study of cytomegalovirus exposure and HLA in healthy donors. Study-wide results and caveats: Previous analysis showed most TCR beta V segments were productive about 87% or about 30% of the time. Later on, analysis showed that most CMV-associated TCR beta chains appeared to be HLA-restricted.

Germline V gives CDR1 MNHNS, CDR2 SASEGT. This CDR3 region has 14 residues. Unmatched junction bases numbered 5, after V lost 2 bases and J lost 5 bases. The V and J genes are TRBV6-1 and TRBJ1-2; 7 bases match TRBD1. The sequencing sample was made of PBMCs. This receptor was identified in a man younger than 45 in good health and CMV-seropositive. This CDR3 reads CASSEQAGGYGYTF. The CDR3 coding sequence is TGTGCCAGCAGTGAACAAGCAGGGGGATATGGCTACACCTTC.